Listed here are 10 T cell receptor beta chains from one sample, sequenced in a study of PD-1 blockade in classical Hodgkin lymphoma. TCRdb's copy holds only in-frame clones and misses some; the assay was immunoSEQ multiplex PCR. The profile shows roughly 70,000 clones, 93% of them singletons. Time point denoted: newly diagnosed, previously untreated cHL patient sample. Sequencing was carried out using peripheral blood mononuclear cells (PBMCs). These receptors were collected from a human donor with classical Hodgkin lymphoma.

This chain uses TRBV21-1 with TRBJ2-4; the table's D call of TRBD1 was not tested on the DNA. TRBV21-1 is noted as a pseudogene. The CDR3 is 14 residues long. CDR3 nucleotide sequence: TGTGCCAGCAAAGACAGGGGGCTGGAAAACATTCAGTACTTC. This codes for CASKDRGLENIQYF.

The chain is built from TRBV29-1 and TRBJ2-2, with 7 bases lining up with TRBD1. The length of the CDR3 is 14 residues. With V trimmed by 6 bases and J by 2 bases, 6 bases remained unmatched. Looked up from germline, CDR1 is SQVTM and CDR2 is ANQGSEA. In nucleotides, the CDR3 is TGCAGCGTGCGCCGGGACAGTAACACCGGGGAGCTGTTTTTT. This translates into CSVRRDSNTGELFF.

CDR3 residues: CASSVGLGQQETQYF. The CDR3 region has the DNA TGCGCCAGCAGCGTCGGACTAGGACAGCAAGAGACCCAGTACTTC. This chain connects TRBV5-1 to TRBJ2-5; weak D call: TRBD2 (7 bases). The CDR3 spans 15 residues. Germline V gene data show CDR1 as SGHRS and CDR2 as YFSETQ. Trimming removed 4 bases from V and 2 bases from J, with 15 bases in between.

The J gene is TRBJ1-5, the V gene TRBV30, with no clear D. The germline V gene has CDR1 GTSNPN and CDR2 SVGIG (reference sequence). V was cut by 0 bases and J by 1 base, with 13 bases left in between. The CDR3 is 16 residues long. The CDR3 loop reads CAWSVAGMASNQPQHF. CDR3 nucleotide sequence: TGTGCCTGGAGTGTCGCGGGGATGGCCAGCAATCAGCCCCAGCATTTT.

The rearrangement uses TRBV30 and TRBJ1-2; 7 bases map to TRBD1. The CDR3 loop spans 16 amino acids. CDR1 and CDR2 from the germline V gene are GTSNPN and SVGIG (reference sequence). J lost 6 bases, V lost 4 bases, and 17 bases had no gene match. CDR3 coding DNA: TGTGCCTGGAACAGGGGAGGAGCAGGGGGATCTCATGGCTACACCTTC. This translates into CAWNRGGAGGSHGYTF.

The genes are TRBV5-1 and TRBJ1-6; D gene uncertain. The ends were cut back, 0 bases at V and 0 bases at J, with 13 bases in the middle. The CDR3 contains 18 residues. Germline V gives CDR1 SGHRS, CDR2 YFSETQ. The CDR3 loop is CASSLEGRTSSYNSPLHF. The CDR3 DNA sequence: TGCGCCAGCAGCTTGGAGGGCAGGACGAGCTCCTATAATTCACCCCTCCACTTT.

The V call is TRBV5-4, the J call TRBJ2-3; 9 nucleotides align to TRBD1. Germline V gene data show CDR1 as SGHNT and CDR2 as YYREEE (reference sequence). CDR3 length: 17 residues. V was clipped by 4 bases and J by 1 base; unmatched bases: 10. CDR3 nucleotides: TGTGCCAGCAGCCGAGGGAACCGGGACAGGGGCACAGATACGCAGTATTTT. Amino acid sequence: CASSRGNRDRGTDTQYF. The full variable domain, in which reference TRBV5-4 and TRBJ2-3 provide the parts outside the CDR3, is ETGVTQSPTHLIKTRGQQVTLRCSSQSGHNTVSWYQQALGQGPQFIFQYYREEENGRGNFPPRFSGLQFPNYSSELNVNALELDDSALYLCASSRGNRDRGTDTQYFGPGTRLTVL.

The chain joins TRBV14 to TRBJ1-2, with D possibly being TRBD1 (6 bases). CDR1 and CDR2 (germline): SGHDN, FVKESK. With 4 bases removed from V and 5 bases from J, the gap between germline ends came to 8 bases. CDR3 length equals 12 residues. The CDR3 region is CASSPQGYGYTF. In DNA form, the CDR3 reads TGTGCCAGCAGCCCCCAGGGGTATGGCTACACCTTC. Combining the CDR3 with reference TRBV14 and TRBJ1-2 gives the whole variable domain EAGVTQFPSHSVIEKGQTVTLRCDPISGHDNLYWYRRVMGKEIKFLLHFVKESKQDESGMPNNRFLAERTGGTYSTLKVQPAELEDSGVYFCASSPQGYGYTFGSGTRLTVV.

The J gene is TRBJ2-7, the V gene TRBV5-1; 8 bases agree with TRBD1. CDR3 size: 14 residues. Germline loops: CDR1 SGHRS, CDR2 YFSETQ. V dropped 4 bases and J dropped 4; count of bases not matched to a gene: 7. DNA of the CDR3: TGCGCCAGCAGCACAGGGACAGGTGGATACGAGCAGTACTTC. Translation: CASSTGTGGYEQYF.

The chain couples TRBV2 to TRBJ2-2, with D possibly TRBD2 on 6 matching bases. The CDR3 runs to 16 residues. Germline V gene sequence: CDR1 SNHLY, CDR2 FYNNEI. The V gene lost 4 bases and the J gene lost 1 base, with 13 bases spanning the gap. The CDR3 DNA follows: TGTGCCAGCAGTGCTGCGGGACTGGTGAACACCGGGGAGCTGTTTTTT. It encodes CASSAAGLVNTGELFF.